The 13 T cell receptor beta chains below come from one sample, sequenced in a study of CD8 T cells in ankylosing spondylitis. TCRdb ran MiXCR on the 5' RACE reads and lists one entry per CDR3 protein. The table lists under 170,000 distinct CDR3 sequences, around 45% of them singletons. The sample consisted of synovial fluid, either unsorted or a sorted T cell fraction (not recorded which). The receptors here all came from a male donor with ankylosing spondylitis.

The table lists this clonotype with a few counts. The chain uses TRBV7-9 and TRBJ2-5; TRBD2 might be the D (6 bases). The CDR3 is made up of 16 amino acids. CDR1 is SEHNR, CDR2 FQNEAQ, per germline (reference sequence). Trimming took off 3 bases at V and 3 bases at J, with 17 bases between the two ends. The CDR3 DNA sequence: TGTGCCAGCAGCTTTGATCTAGCGTCTATGAAAGAGACCCAGTACTTC. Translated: CASSFDLASMKETQYF.

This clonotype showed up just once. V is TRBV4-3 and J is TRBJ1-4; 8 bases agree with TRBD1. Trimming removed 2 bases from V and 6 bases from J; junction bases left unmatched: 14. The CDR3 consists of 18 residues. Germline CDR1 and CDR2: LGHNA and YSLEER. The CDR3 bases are TGCGCCAGCAGCCAACCCCCCCATAGGCAGGGGGCGCATGAAAAACTGTTTTTT. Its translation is CASSQPPHRQGAHEKLFF.

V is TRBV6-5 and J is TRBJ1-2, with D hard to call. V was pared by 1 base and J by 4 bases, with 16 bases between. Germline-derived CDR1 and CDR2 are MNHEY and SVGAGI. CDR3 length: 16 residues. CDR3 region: CASSYYIGVPLYGYTF. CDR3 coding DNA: TGTGCCAGCAGTTACTATATCGGGGTCCCACTCTATGGCTACACCTTC.

CDR3 DNA sequence: TGTGCCAGCAGCATAAGGACCGTACCCTACGAGCAGTACTTC. Amino acids: CASSIRTVPYEQYF. This chain links TRBV7-8 with TRBJ2-7; D gene unclear. The CDR3 has 14 amino acids. CDR1 is SGHVS and CDR2 is FQNEAQ in the germline V gene. V was cut by 5 bases and J by 2 bases, with 13 bases left in between.

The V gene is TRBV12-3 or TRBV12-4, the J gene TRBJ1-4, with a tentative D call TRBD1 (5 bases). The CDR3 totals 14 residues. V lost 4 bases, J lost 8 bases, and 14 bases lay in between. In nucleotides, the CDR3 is TGTGCCAGCAGTTCCAGCTGGGCAGGGGAAAAACTGTTTTTT. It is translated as CASSSSWAGEKLFF.

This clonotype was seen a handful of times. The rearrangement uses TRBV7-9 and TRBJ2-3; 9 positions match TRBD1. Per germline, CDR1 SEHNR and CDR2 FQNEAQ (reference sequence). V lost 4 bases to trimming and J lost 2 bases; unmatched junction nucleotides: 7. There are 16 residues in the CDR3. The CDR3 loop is CASSSLGTGSTDTQYF. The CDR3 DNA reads TGTGCCAGCAGCTCCCTCGGGACAGGGTCCACAGATACGCAGTATTTT.

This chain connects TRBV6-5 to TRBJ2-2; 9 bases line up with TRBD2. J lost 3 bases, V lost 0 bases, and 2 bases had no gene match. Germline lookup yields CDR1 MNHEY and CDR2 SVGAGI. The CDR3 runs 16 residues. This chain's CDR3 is CASSYSGLAYTGELFF. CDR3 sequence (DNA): TGTGCCAGCAGTTACTCGGGACTAGCTTACACCGGGGAGCTGTTTTTT.

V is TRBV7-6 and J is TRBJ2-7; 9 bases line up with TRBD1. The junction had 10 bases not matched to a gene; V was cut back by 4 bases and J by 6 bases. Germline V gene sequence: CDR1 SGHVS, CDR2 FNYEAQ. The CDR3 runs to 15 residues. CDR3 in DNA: TGTGCCAGCAGCTCCCGGGACAGGGCACCCGGCGAGCAGTACTTC. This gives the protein CASSSRDRAPGEQYF.

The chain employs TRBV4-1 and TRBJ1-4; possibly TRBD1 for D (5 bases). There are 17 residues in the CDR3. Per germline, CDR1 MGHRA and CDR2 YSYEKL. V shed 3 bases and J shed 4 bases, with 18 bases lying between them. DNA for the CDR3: TGCGCCAGCAGCCATGCTATCCCGGGACCGGTTAATGAAAAACTGTTTTTT. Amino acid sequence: CASSHAIPGPVNEKLFF.

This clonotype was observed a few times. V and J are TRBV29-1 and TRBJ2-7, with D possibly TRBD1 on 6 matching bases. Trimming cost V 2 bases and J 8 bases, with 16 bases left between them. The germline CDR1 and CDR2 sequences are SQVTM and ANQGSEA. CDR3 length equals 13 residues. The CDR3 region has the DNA TGCAGCGTTGAAATTATCAGGGGAGCCAAGCAGTACTTC. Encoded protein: CSVEIIRGAKQYF.

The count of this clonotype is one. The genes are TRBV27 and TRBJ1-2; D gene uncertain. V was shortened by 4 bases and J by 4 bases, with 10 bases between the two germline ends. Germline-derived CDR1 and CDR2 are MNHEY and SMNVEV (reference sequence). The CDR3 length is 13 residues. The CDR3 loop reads CASSWEAGYGYTF. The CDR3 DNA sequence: TGTGCCAGCAGTTGGGAGGCAGGCTATGGCTACACCTTC.

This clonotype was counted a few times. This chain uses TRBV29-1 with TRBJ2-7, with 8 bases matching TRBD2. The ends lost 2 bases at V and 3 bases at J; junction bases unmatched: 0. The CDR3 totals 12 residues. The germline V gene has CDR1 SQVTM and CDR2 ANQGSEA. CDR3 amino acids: CSVELAGYEQYF. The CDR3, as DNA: TGCAGCGTTGAACTAGCGGGCTACGAGCAGTACTTC.

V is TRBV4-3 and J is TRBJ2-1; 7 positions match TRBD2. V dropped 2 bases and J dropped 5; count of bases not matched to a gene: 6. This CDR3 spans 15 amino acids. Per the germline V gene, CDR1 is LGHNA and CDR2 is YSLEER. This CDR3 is CASSQLAGTNNEQFF. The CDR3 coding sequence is TGCGCCAGCAGCCAACTAGCCGGGACTAACAATGAGCAGTTCTTC.